This TCR beta chain is from a study of cytomegalovirus exposure and HLA in healthy donors. Findings and limits, study-wide: V- and J-gene trimming in TCR beta was tied to a missense DCLRE1C variant by an analysis performed later.

Germline CDR1 and CDR2: SGHVS and FQNEAQ. The CDR3 extends over 16 amino acids. Trimming pared 4 bases from V and 8 bases from J, leaving 20 bases between. The PCR contained 60 Vbeta and 13 Jbeta primers. Measured with immunoSEQ multiplex PCR; TCRdb has only the in-frame clones, and not every one. The sample lists approximately 95,000 clones, more than 70% occurring once. Points on this clone: Its antigen is unknown.

The V and J genes are TRBV7-8 and TRBJ1-4, with D perhaps matching TRBD1 (6 bases). This clonotype was sampled from a young man in good health and CMV-seropositive. The sample consisted of PBMCs. The CDR3: CASSSTFPGVGEKLFF. As DNA, the CDR3 is TGTGCCAGCAGCTCTACCTTTCCAGGGGTAGGCGAAAAACTGTTTTTT. Together with reference TRBV7-8 and TRBJ1-4, the CDR3 gives the full variable domain: GAGVSQSPRYKVAKRGQDVALRCDPISGHVSLFWYQQALGQGPEFLTYFQNEAQLDKSGLPSDRFFAERPEGSVSTLKIQRTQQEDSAVYLCASSSTFPGVGEKLFFGSGTQLSVL.